The 30 T cell receptor beta chains listed next were all sequenced from one sample in a study of molecular identifiers for immune sequencing clone quantification. Each CDR3 protein gets one entry after TCRdb re-called the PCR reads with MiXCR. The sample carries fewer than 350,000 distinct CDR3 sequences, 20% to 25% recorded once. The sequenced material came from naive CD8+ T cells from blood, with Jurkat cell RNA spiked in. As to subset: FACS-sorted CD8+CD4-CCR7+CD45RA+ naive T cells. The receptors shown here come from a human donor in good health. Some libraries in this study had Jurkat cell RNA spiked in.

Many counts were recorded for this clonotype. V is TRBV4-1 and J is TRBJ2-7; D remains ambiguous. The CDR3 sequence is 15 residues long. The germline CDR1 and CDR2 sequences are MGHRA and YSYEKL. Trimming took 4 bases from V and 2 from J, leaving 15 bases between them. CDR3 nucleotide sequence: TGCGCCAGCAGCCCAAGAATAGGTGAGACCTACGAGCAGTACTTC. Encoded protein: CASSPRIGETYEQYF.

The chain uses TRBV4-1 and TRBJ2-7; D might be TRBD1 (6 bases). Germline CDR1 and CDR2: MGHRA and YSYEKL. The CDR3 sequence is 15 residues long. Trimming left V 3 bases short and J 0 bases short, with 12 bases between. The CDR3 is CASSHFRGSSYEQYF. As DNA, the CDR3 is TGCGCCAGCAGCCACTTCAGGGGTAGCTCCTACGAGCAGTACTTC.

This clonotype was counted ten times or more. The rearrangement uses TRBV28 and TRBJ1-1, with D hard to call. CDR1 MDHEN and CDR2 SYDVKM come from the germline V gene. Trimming shortened V by 5 bases and J by 0 bases, and 16 bases separated the two germline ends. The CDR3 sequence is 16 residues long. CDR3 region: CASSAAEVLMNTEAFF. In DNA form, the CDR3 reads TGTGCCAGCAGTGCGGCCGAGGTCTTGATGAACACTGAAGCTTTCTTT.

Worth noting for this clonotype: It may be a read error: a sequence one base away is much more abundant. CDR3 sequence reads: CASKDRTSTDTQYF. The CDR3 bases are TGTGCCAGCAAAGACAGGACTAGCACAGATACGCAGTATTTT. This chain links TRBV6-5 with TRBJ2-3; tentatively, D is TRBD1 (6 bases). Germline assignment: CDR1 MNHEY and CDR2 SVGAGI. There are 14 residues in the CDR3. Between the trimmed V and J ends, which lost 7 bases and 0 bases, there was a span of 11 bases.

This clonotype has at least ten counts. V gene TRBV20-1 combines with J gene TRBJ1-1, with D possibly being TRBD1 (5 bases). This CDR3 has 13 residues. The V gene's germline CDR1 is DFQATT and CDR2 SNEGSKA (reference sequence). V was clipped by 8 bases and J by 7 bases, with 20 bases between them. CDR3 DNA: TGCAGTCCAGCTAGTTCCGACAGCTATGAAGCTTTCTTT. It is translated as CSPASSDSYEAFF.

With respect to this clonotype: A clone one base away is much larger, so this may be a read error. The chain carries TRBV5-3 and TRBJ2-3; the D gene is possibly TRBD1 (7 bases). TRBV5-3 is reported as an ORF; its role is uncertain. The CDR3 sequence is 14 residues long. The CDR3 DNA follows: TGTGCCAGCAGCTTGGCGGGACAGCTAGGTACGCAGTATTTT. This encodes CASSLAGQLGTQYF.

This clonotype was picked up one time. A much larger clone differs from this one at a single base, so this may be a read error. The rearrangement uses TRBV28 and TRBJ1-4; D perhaps matches TRBD1 (6 bases). The germline V and J ends were trimmed by 5 bases and 12 bases, with 13 bases remaining between them. The CDR3 spans 12 residues. Germline V lookup: CDR1 MDHEN, CDR2 SYDVKM. The chain's CDR3 is CASSPQGRELFF. For the CDR3, the DNA is TGTGCCAGCAGTCCACAGGGACGGGAACTGTTTTTT.

This clonotype appeared a few times. The chain carries TRBV11-2 and TRBJ2-3; D tentatively reads TRBD1 or TRBD2 (5 bases each). This CDR3 is built from 15 residues. V was cut by 2 bases and J by 8 bases, with 17 bases left in between. Germline V gene lookup returns CDR1 SGHAT and CDR2 FQNNGV. The CDR3 loop is CASSLRGQGDGTQYF. CDR3 DNA: TGTGCCAGCAGCTTACGCGGGCAGGGTGACGGTACGCAGTATTTT.

Of note for this clonotype: A read error is possible here, since a much larger clone lies one base away. This rearrangement joins TRBV12-3 or TRBV12-4 to TRBJ2-5, with TRBD1 matching over 7 bases. The CDR3 covers 12 residues. The CDR3 reads CASGTDLLAQHF. The CDR3 DNA reads TGTGCCAGCGGGACAGACCTTCTGGCCCAGCACTTC.

This clonotype appeared many times. The rearrangement uses TRBV6-6 and TRBJ1-2; perhaps TRBD1 as D (6 bases). The CDR3 length is 17 residues. Trimming stripped 4 bases from V and 6 bases from J, with 24 bases between. The germline gives CDR1 MNHNY, CDR2 SVGAGI (reference sequence). The CDR3 loop reads CASSSPGGPRVWDGYTF. CDR3 nucleotide sequence: TGTGCCAGCAGTTCTCCGGGGGGGCCTAGAGTGTGGGATGGCTACACCTTC.

At least ten counts were recorded for this clonotype. The chain is built from TRBV20-1 and TRBJ1-2, with TRBD1 matching over 7 bases. Losses at the gene ends were 5 bases for V and 5 bases for J; bases not matched to a gene: 23. CDR3 length: 18 amino acids. Per the germline V gene, CDR1 is DFQATT and CDR2 is SNEGSKA (reference sequence). CDR3 protein: CSAGRTGTVDTPGYGYTF. Here the CDR3 DNA reads TGCAGTGCTGGGCGGACCGGGACAGTAGATACTCCCGGGTATGGCTACACCTTC.

This clonotype was counted many times. The gene calls are TRBV28 and TRBJ1-2; 7 bases match TRBD1. Trimming at V came to 6 bases and at J to 3 bases, leaving 10 bases not matched to a gene. The V gene's germline CDR1 is MDHEN and CDR2 SYDVKM. The CDR3 is made up of 15 amino acids. CDR3 sequence (DNA): TGTGCCAGCAGGAGAACAGGGGCCCTCGACTATGGCTACACCTTC. Its protein product is CASRRTGALDYGYTF.

In this sample, this clonotype turned up a few times. This chain uses TRBV19 with TRBJ2-5; TRBD2 might be the D (5 bases). The CDR3 loop spans 13 amino acids. The ends were cut back, 7 bases at V and 5 bases at J, with 14 bases in the middle. In germline, CDR1 is LNHDA, CDR2 SQIVND (reference sequence). The CDR3: CASTTAPGETQYF. The CDR3, as DNA: TGTGCCAGTACGACCGCCCCGGGGGAGACCCAGTACTTC.

Only a few counts were recorded for this clonotype. V and J are TRBV19 and TRBJ2-7, with D perhaps being TRBD1 or TRBD2 (5 bases each). This CDR3 has 13 residues. Trimming cost V 2 bases and J 6 bases, with 11 bases left between them. Germline loops: CDR1 LNHDA, CDR2 SQIVND (reference sequence). The CDR3 DNA is TGTGCCAGTAGTATAAGGAGGCAGGGCGAGCAGTACTTC. Protein product: CASSIRRQGEQYF.

This clonotype showed up many times. The J gene is TRBJ2-6, the V gene TRBV7-9; D ambiguous. There are 17 residues in the CDR3. Germline assignment: CDR1 SEHNR and CDR2 FQNEAQ (reference sequence). V lost 4 bases, J lost 4 bases, and 17 bases lay in between. CDR3 coding DNA: TGTGCCAGCAGCTCATTGGCTCGAGGCGCGGGGGCCAACGTCCTGACTTTC. It encodes CASSSLARGAGANVLTF.

This clonotype showed up many times. CDR3 in DNA: TGCGCCAGCAGCTTGCTTGGGGCAGGCTACGAGCAGTACTTC. Translation: CASSLLGAGYEQYF. This sequence joins TRBV5-1 and TRBJ2-7, with D possibly TRBD1 on 5 matching bases. Between the trimmed V and J ends, which lost 1 base and 3 bases, there was a span of 11 bases. The CDR3 covers 14 residues. The germline V gene has CDR1 SGHRS and CDR2 YFSETQ.

The chain links TRBV27 to TRBJ2-1, with 7 bases identical to TRBD2. This CDR3 region has 13 residues. The germline V gene encodes CDR1 MNHEY and CDR2 SMNVEV (reference sequence). The CDR3 DNA is TGTGTCACCCGGGGACTACAGTTTGAAAAGCAGTTCTTC. This encodes CVTRGLQFEKQFF.

The CDR3 DNA follows: TGCGCCAGCGGCCCCGAGGGAGTGTCGAGCTCCTACAATGAGCAGTTCTTC. This encodes CASGPEGVSSSYNEQFF. The chain is built from TRBV4-3 and TRBJ2-1; the D gene is possibly TRBD2 (5 bases). In germline, CDR1 is LGHNA, CDR2 YSLEER. The CDR3 totals 17 residues. Trimming left V 8 bases short and J 0 bases short, with 20 bases between.

Many counts were recorded for this clonotype. The rearrangement links TRBV28 to TRBJ2-3; D is ambiguous. Germline CDR1 and CDR2: MDHEN and SYDVKM. This CDR3 spans 13 amino acids. The V and J ends lost 6 bases and 6 bases respectively, with 13 bases between them. For the CDR3, the DNA is TGTGCCAGCAGCTCTCCTCTAGAGGATACGCAGTATTTT. Amino acids: CASSSPLEDTQYF.

This clonotype has at least ten counts. V and J are TRBV23-1 and TRBJ1-5, with 9 bases identical to TRBD1. TRBV23-1 is classed as an ORF, of uncertain function. Trimming cost V 2 bases and J 6 bases; bases outside gene matches: 8. This CDR3 contains 16 residues. CDR3 amino acids: CASSQRRDRVPQPQHF. CDR3 in DNA: TGCGCCAGCAGTCAACGCCGGGACAGGGTCCCTCAGCCCCAGCATTTT.

In its sample, this clonotype was seen many times. The CDR3 coding sequence is TGTGCCTGGAGGGGCGCCGGCAGGGCGCACACTGAAGCTTTCTTT. It specifies CAWRGAGRAHTEAFF. This sequence joins TRBV30 and TRBJ1-1, with D maybe TRBD1 (5 bases). Germline V gives CDR1 GTSNPN, CDR2 SVGIG (reference sequence). CDR3 length: 15 amino acids. Deletions cut 3 bases from V and 3 bases from J, with 17 bases between.

In this sample, this clonotype turned up a few times. This chain joins TRBV6-6 and TRBJ1-2; maybe TRBD1 (5 bases). Trimming stripped 8 bases from V and 0 bases from J, with 16 bases between. The CDR3 length is 15 residues. Germline CDR1 is MNHNY and CDR2 is SVGAGI (reference sequence). CDR3 coding DNA: TGTGCCAGCCGCGGGAGCGGGGCCCCTAACTATGGCTACACCTTC. Translating it yields CASRGSGAPNYGYTF.

This clonotype was picked up a small number of times. V and J are TRBV11-2 and TRBJ1-1; maybe TRBD1 (6 bases). V was cut by 1 base and J by 3 bases, with 15 bases left in between. Germline lookup yields CDR1 SGHAT and CDR2 FQNNGV. The CDR3 spans 16 residues. The CDR3 bases are TGTGCCAGCAGCTTAGTGACAGGATTCGTCTACACTGAAGCTTTCTTT. Protein: CASSLVTGFVYTEAFF.

This clonotype appeared many times. This chain uses TRBV12-3 or TRBV12-4 with TRBJ1-1, with no clear D. The CDR3 has 16 amino acids. Trimming cost V 6 bases and J 0 bases, with 17 bases left between them. The CDR3 nucleotides read TGTGCCAGCAGCCGAGACATTCTCGGTGTGAACACTGAAGCTTTCTTT. Its protein product is CASSRDILGVNTEAFF.

This clonotype was seen repeatedly, ten times or more. V usage is TRBV7-6 and J usage is TRBJ1-5; D is unresolved. The ends were cut back, 4 bases at V and 2 bases at J, with 21 bases in the middle. Germline V gene lookup returns CDR1 SGHVS and CDR2 FNYEAQ. The length of the CDR3 is 18 residues. CDR3 protein: CASSSTMGSRIGNQPQHF. In DNA form, the CDR3 reads TGTGCCAGCAGCTCAACGATGGGCTCGCGGATAGGCAATCAGCCCCAGCATTTT.

About this clonotype itself: This clone may be a read error of a much larger clone one base away. This sequence joins TRBV4-3 and TRBJ1-1; D unresolved. From germline, CDR1 is LGHNA and CDR2 YSLEER. The CDR3 totals 15 residues. The V end lost 4 bases, the J end lost 4 bases, and 16 bases lay between the germline ends. The CDR3 reads CASSRDLWRPTEAFF. The DNA of the CDR3 is TGCGCCAGCAGCCGAGATCTGTGGAGGCCCACTGAAGCTTTCTTT.

This clonotype was found a few times. The chain uses TRBV9 and TRBJ2-3; D is unresolved. Germline values: CDR1 SGDLS, CDR2 YYNGEE. Trimming pared 4 bases from V and 0 bases from J, leaving 15 bases between. This CDR3 has 16 amino acids. The CDR3 coding sequence is TGTGCCAGCAGCCTTACTGCGCGAACGAGCACAGATACGCAGTATTTT. This gives the protein CASSLTARTSTDTQYF. Drawing the rest from reference TRBV9 and TRBJ2-3, the complete variable domain is DSGVTQTPKHLITATGQRVTLRCSPRSGDLSVYWYQQSLDQGLQFLIQYYNGEERAKGNILERFSAQQFPDLHSELNLSSLELGDSALYFCASSLTARTSTDTQYFGPGTRLTVL.

J is TRBJ2-5 and V is TRBV6-2 or TRBV6-3; no clear D. The CDR3 sequence is 17 residues long. Germline values: CDR1 MNHEY, CDR2 SVGEGT. The V gene lost 6 bases and the J gene lost 2 bases, with 22 bases spanning the gap. The CDR3 DNA reads as TGTGCCAGCAGACCCCGCTCTTACAGTCTCCAACAAGAGACCCAGTACTTC. This translates into CASRPRSYSLQQETQYF.

This clonotype came up many times. The chain uses TRBV19 and TRBJ2-5, with 13 bases that match TRBD2. There are 16 residues in the CDR3. Germline assignment: CDR1 LNHDA and CDR2 SQIVND (reference sequence). The J segment lost 2 bases and the V segment lost 9 bases, leaving 9 bases of the junction unmatched. DNA of the CDR3: TGTGCCAGCCGCCGGACTAGCGGGGGACTACAAGAGACCCAGTACTTC. This codes for CASRRTSGGLQETQYF. Using reference TRBV19 and TRBJ2-5 for the parts outside the CDR3, the full variable domain is DGGITQSPKYLFRKEGQNVTLSCEQNLNHDAMYWYRQDPGQGLRLIYYSQIVNDFQKGDIAEGYSVSREKKESFPLTVTSAQKNPTAFYLCASRRTSGGLQETQYFGPGTRLLVL.

Here the CDR3 DNA reads TGTGCCAGCAGTTCACTAGCGACAGACAATGAGCAGTTCTTC. This gives the protein CASSSLATDNEQFF. The J gene is TRBJ2-1, the V gene TRBV6-6, with 7 positions matching TRBD2. V shed 4 bases and J 5 bases; nucleotides not matched to a gene: 5. Germline-derived CDR1 and CDR2 are MNHNY and SVGAGI (reference sequence). The length of the CDR3 is 14 residues.